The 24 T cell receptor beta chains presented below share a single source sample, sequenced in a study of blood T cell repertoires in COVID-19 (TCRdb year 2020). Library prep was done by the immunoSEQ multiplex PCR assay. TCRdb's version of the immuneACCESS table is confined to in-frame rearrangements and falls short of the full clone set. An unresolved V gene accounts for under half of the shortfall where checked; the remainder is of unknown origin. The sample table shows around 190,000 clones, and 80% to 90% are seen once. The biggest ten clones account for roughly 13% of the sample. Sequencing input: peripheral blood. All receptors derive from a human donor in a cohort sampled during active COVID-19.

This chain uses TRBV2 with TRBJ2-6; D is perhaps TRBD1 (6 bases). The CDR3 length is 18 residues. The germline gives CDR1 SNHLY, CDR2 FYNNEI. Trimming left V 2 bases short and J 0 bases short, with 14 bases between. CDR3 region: CASSERSRGNSGANVLTF. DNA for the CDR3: TGTGCCAGCAGTGAACGCTCGAGGGGGAACTCTGGGGCCAACGTCCTGACTTTC.

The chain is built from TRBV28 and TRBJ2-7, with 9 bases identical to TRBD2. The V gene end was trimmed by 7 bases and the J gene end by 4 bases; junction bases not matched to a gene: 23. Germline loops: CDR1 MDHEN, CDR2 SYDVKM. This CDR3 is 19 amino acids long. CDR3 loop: CASNSFRTSELGGKYEQYF. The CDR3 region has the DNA TGTGCCAGCAACTCTTTTCGGACTAGCGAGTTAGGGGGGAAATACGAGCAGTACTTC. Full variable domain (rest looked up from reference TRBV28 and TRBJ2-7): DVKVTQSSRYLVKRTGEKVFLECVQDMDHENMFWYRQDPGLGLRLIYFSYDVKMKEKGDIPEGYSVSREKKERFSLILESASTNQTSMYLCASNSFRTSELGGKYEQYFGPGTRLTVT.

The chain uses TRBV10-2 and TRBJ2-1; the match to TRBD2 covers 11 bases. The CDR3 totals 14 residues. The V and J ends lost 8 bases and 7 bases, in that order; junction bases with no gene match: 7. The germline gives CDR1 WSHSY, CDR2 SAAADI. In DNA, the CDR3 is TGCGCCAGCGGTACTAGCGGGAGAGGGAATGAGCAGTTCTTC. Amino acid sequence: CASGTSGRGNEQFF.

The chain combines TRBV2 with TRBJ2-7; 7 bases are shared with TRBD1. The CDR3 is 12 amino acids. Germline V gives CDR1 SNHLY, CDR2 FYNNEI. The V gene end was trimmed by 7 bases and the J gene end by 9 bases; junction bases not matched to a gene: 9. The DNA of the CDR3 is TGTGCCAGCACCAATGACAGGGCAGCGCAGTACTTC. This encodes CASTNDRAAQYF.

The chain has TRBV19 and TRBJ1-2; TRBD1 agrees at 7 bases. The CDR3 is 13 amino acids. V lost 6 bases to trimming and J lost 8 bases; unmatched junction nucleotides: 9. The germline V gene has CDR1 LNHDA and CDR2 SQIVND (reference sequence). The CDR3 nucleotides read TGTGCCAGTAGGCACCGCGACAGGGTAGGCTACACCTTC. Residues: CASRHRDRVGYTF. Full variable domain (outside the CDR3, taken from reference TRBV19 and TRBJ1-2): DGGITQSPKYLFRKEGQNVTLSCEQNLNHDAMYWYRQDPGQGLRLIYYSQIVNDFQKGDIAEGYSVSREKKESFPLTVTSAQKNPTAFYLCASRHRDRVGYTFGSGTRLTVV.

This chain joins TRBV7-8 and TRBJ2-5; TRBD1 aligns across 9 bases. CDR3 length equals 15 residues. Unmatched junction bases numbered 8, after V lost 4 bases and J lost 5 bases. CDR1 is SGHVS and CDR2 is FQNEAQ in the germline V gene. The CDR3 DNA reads TGTGCCAGCAGCTCGAGGGACAGGGTGGGGGAGACCCAGTACTTC. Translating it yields CASSSRDRVGETQYF.

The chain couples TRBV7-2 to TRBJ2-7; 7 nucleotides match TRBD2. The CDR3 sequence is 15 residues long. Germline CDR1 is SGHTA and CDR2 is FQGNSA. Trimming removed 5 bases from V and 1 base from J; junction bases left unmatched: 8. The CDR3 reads CASSLPSGMSYEQYF. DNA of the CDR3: TGTGCCAGCAGCCTACCGAGCGGGATGTCCTACGAGCAGTACTTC. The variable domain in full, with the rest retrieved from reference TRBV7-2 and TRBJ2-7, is GAGVSQSPSNKVTEKGKDVELRCDPISGHTALYWYRQSLGQGLEFLIYFQGNSAPDKSGLPSDRFSAERTGGSVSTLTIQRTQQEDSAVYLCASSLPSGMSYEQYFGPGTRLTVT.

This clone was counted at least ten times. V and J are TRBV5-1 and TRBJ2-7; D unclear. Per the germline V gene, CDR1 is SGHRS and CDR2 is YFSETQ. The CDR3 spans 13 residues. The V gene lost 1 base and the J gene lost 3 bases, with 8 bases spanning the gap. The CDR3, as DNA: TGCGCCAGCAGCTTGACAGACGGCTACGAGCAGTACTTC. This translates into CASSLTDGYEQYF.

This chain's CDR3 is CASSLGDRGDSPLHF. CDR3 sequence (DNA): TGTGCCAGCAGTTTGGGGGACAGGGGAGACTCACCCCTCCACTTT. V and J are TRBV6-5 and TRBJ1-6, with 10 bases aligning to TRBD1. The CDR3 has 15 residues. CDR1 is MNHEY and CDR2 is SVGAGI in the germline V gene. Unmatched junction bases numbered 7, after V lost 4 bases and J lost 10 bases.

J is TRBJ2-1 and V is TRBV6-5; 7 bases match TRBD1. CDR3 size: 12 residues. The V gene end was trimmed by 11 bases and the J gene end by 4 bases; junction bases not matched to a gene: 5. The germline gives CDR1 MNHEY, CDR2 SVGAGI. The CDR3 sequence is CAGRQGYNEQFF. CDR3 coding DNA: TGTGCCGGACGACAGGGATACAATGAGCAGTTCTTC.

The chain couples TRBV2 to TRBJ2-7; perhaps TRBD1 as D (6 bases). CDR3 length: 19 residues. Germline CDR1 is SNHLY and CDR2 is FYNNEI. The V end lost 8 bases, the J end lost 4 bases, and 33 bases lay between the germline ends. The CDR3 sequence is CASGKNPVEEFRGWYEQYF. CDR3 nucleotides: TGTGCCAGCGGAAAGAACCCAGTTGAAGAGTTCAGGGGTTGGTACGAGCAGTACTTC. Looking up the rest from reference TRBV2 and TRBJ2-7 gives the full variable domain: EPEVTQTPSHQVTQMGQEVILRCVPISNHLYFYWYRQILGQKVEFLVSFYNNEISEKSEIFDDQFSVERPDGSNFTLKIRSTKLEDSAMYFCASGKNPVEEFRGWYEQYFGPGTRLTVT.

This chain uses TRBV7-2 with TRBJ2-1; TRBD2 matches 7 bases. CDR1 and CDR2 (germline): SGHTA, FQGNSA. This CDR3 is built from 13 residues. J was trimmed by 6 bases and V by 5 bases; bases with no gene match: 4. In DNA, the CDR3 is TGTGCCAGCAGCCCAACTAGCGTCAATGAGCAGTTCTTC. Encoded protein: CASSPTSVNEQFF.

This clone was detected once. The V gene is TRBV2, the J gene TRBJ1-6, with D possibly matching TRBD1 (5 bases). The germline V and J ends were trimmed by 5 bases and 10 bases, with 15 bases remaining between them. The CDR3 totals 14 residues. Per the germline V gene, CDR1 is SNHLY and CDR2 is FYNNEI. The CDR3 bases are TGTGCCAGCAGTACCGGGACTGCTACCTCACCCCTCCACTTT. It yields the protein CASSTGTATSPLHF.

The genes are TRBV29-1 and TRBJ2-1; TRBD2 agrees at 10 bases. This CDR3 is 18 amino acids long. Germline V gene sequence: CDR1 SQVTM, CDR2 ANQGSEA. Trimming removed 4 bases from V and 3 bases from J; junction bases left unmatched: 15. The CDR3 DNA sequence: TGCAGCGTTGTCGGGAGGGTAAAATCTAGCGGGAGCTACAATGAGCAGTTCTTC. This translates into CSVVGRVKSSGSYNEQFF.

As DNA, the CDR3 is TGTGCCAGCAGTCCCCGGGGGTTAGCTGGCAATCAGCCCCAGCATTTT. The encoded protein is CASSPRGLAGNQPQHF. The rearrangement joins TRBV7-2 to TRBJ1-5; possibly TRBD1 for D (5 bases). Germline CDR1 and CDR2: SGHTA and FQGNSA. The V and J ends lost 6 bases and 2 bases respectively, with 17 bases between them. This CDR3 spans 16 amino acids.

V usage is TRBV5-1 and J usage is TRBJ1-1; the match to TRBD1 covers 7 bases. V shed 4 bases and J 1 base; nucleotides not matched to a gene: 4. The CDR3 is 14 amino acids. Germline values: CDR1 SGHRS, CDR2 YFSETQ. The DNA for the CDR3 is TGCGCCAGCAGCAAGGGGGCCCCGAACACTGAAGCTTTCTTT. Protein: CASSKGAPNTEAFF.

The CDR3 DNA follows: TGTGCCAGCAGTTTATGGACTAGCGGGACCAACGAGCAGTACTTC. It is translated as CASSLWTSGTNEQYF. The chain carries TRBV27 and TRBJ2-7; the match to TRBD2 covers 12 bases. Per the germline V gene, CDR1 is MNHEY and CDR2 is SMNVEV (reference sequence). The CDR3 runs 15 residues. The V segment lost 1 base and the J segment 5 bases; nucleotides outside the gene matches: 3.

CDR3 in amino acids: CASSRDRNSPLHF. DNA for the CDR3: TGTGCCAGCAGCCGGGACAGAAATTCACCCCTCCACTTT. J is TRBJ1-6 and V is TRBV28; 7 nucleotides agree with TRBD1. Germline V gene sequence: CDR1 MDHEN, CDR2 SYDVKM. The CDR3 loop spans 13 amino acids. With 6 bases clipped from V and 7 bases from J, the junction kept 3 bases outside the gene matches.

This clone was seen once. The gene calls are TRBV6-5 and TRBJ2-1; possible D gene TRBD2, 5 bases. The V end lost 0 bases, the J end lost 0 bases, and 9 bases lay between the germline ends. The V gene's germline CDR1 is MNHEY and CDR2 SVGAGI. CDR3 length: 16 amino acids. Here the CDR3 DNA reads TGTGCCAGCAGTTACTCGAGGGTCAACTCCTACAATGAGCAGTTCTTC. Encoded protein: CASSYSRVNSYNEQFF.

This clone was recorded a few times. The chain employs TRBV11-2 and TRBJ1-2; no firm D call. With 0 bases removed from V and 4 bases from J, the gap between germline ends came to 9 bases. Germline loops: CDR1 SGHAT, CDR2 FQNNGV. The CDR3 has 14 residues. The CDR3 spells CASSLESRFYGYTF. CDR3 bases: TGTGCCAGCAGCTTAGAGTCTCGGTTCTATGGCTACACCTTC.

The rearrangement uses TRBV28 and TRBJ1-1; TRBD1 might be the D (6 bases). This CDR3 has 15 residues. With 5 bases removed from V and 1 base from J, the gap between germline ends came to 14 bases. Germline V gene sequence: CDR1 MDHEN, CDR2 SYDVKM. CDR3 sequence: CASSKGHTPNTEAFF. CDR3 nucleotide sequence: TGTGCCAGCAGTAAGGGACACACGCCGAACACTGAAGCTTTCTTT.

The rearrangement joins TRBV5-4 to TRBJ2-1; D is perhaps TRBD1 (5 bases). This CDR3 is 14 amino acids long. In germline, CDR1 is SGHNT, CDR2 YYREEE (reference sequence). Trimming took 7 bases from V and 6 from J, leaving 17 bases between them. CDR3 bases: TGTGCCAGCGCCTCCAGGGTTCTGGGCAATGAGCAGTTCTTC. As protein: CASASRVLGNEQFF.

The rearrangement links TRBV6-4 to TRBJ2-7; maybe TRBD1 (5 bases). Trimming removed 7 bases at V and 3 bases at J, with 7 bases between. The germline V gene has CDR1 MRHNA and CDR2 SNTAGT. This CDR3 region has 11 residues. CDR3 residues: CASNRFYEQYF. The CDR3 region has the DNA TGTGCCAGCAACAGGTTCTACGAGCAGTACTTC.

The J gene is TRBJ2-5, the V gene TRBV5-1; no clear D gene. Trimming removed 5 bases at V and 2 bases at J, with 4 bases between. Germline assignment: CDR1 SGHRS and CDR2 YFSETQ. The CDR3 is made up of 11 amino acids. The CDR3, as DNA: TGCGCCAGCAGTTATCAAGAGACCCAGTACTTC. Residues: CASSYQETQYF.